Presented here are 28 T cell receptor beta chains from one specimen sequenced in a study of CD8 T cells in Susac syndrome. RNA, at roughly 0.5 to 1 ug, was reverse transcribed with random hexamers. TCRdb passed the immunoSEQ multiplex PCR reads through MiXCR, listing each CDR3 protein once. The data contain approximately 83,000 distinct CDR3 sequences, 94% of them seen just once; the ten biggest clones take up about 0.94%. The sequenced material came from CD8+ T cells from PBMCs. These receptors were obtained from a human donor with Susac syndrome.

The gene calls are TRBV19 and TRBJ2-2; TRBD1 aligns across 8 bases. The germline CDR1 and CDR2 sequences are LNHDA and SQIVND (reference sequence). Unmatched junction bases numbered 4, after V lost 10 bases and J lost 3 bases. CDR3 size: 13 residues. In nucleotides, the CDR3 is TGTGCCACCGACAGGGGCCACACCGGGGAGCTGTTTTTT. Protein product: CATDRGHTGELFF.

The V and J genes are TRBV30 and TRBJ2-3; D possibly corresponds to TRBD2 (6 bases). Looked up from germline, CDR1 is GTSNPN and CDR2 is SVGIG (reference sequence). Trimming left V 7 bases short and J 4 bases short, with 15 bases between. There are 13 residues in the CDR3. The CDR3 nucleotides read TGTGCCTTTAGCGGCAGAGGGGCAGATACGCAGTATTTT. This gives the protein CAFSGRGADTQYF.

The V gene is TRBV12-3 or TRBV12-4, the J gene TRBJ2-6, with D unresolved. This CDR3 region has 14 residues. V lost 6 bases to trimming and J lost 2 bases, with 8 bases between them. CDR3 coding DNA: TGTGCCAGCAGCAATACCACTGGGGCCAACGTCCTGACTTTC. Translating gives CASSNTTGANVLTF.

The rearrangement links TRBV19 to TRBJ1-6; TRBD1 matches 7 bases. The CDR3 runs to 14 residues. The V gene end was trimmed by 5 bases and the J gene end by 7 bases; junction bases not matched to a gene: 5. Per germline, CDR1 LNHDA and CDR2 SQIVND (reference sequence). The CDR3 coding sequence is TGTGCCAGTAGTGACAGGGTATCCAATTCACCCCTCCACTTT. Amino acids: CASSDRVSNSPLHF.

The V gene is TRBV6-5, the J gene TRBJ1-1; unclear D gene. This CDR3 contains 17 residues. Germline V gene data show CDR1 as MNHEY and CDR2 as SVGAGI. Trimming stripped 4 bases from V and 1 base from J, with 19 bases between. CDR3 amino acids: CASSFSAYVEGNTEAFF. In DNA, the CDR3 is TGTGCCAGCAGTTTCTCCGCGTACGTAGAGGGGAACACTGAAGCTTTCTTT.

A single count supports this clonotype. The chain combines TRBV7-9 with TRBJ2-5; D possibly corresponds to TRBD1 (6 bases). The CDR3 has 15 amino acids. Trimming removed 5 bases from V and 4 bases from J, with 17 bases in between. In germline, CDR1 is SEHNR, CDR2 FQNEAQ (reference sequence). CDR3: CASSRPQGLPETQYF. The CDR3 nucleotides are TGTGCCAGCAGCCGCCCCCAGGGGTTGCCAGAGACCCAGTACTTC. Based on the CDR3 plus reference TRBV7-9 and TRBJ2-5, the full variable domain is DTGVSQNPRHKITKRGQNVTFRCDPISEHNRLYWYRQTLGQGPEFLTYFQNEAQLEKSRLLSDRFSAERPKGSFSTLEIQRTEQGDSAMYLCASSRPQGLPETQYFGPGTRLLVL.

V usage is TRBV29-1 and J usage is TRBJ1-2; no clear D gene. Trimming took 1 base from V and 0 from J, leaving 9 bases between them. Germline V lookup: CDR1 SQVTM, CDR2 ANQGSEA. The CDR3 length is 14 residues. The CDR3 DNA follows: TGCAGCGTTGAAGGAGGTTACGCTAACTATGGCTACACCTTC. This codes for CSVEGGYANYGYTF.

The gene calls are TRBV4-2 and TRBJ2-7; 7 bases line up with TRBD2. Looked up from germline, CDR1 is LGHNA and CDR2 is YNFKEQ. J lost 0 bases, V lost 4 bases, and 3 bases had no gene match. CDR3 size: 14 residues. The chain's CDR3 is CASSPSGVSYEQYF. DNA for the CDR3: TGTGCCAGCAGCCCGAGCGGGGTCTCCTACGAGCAGTACTTC.

This clonotype was seen only once. CDR3 in DNA: TGTGCCAGCAGCGGACTAGCTGGAGAGACCCAGTACTTC. Its translation: CASSGLAGETQYF. The chain has TRBV3-1 and TRBJ2-5; TRBD2 matches at 8 bases. In germline, CDR1 is LGHDT, CDR2 YNNKEL (reference sequence). The CDR3 is made up of 13 amino acids. Germline trimming cut 5 bases from V and 4 bases from J; bases unmatched to any gene: 3.

V is TRBV7-8 and J is TRBJ2-7; no clear D. Germline CDR1 SGHVS, CDR2 FQNEAQ. This CDR3 is 17 amino acids long. Trimming cost V 4 bases and J 3 bases, with 22 bases left between them. CDR3 nucleotide sequence: TGTGCCAGCAGCTCCTTCCCCGGTCCGTCCATCCTCTACGAGCAGTACTTC. Translated, it gives CASSSFPGPSILYEQYF.

The V gene is TRBV19, the J gene TRBJ1-4; D is unclear. V dropped 7 bases and J dropped 5 bases, with 8 bases sitting between them. CDR3 length: 12 residues. CDR1 is LNHDA and CDR2 is SQIVND in the germline V gene (reference sequence). CDR3 DNA sequence: TGTGCCAGTATATCGGGGAATGAAAAACTGTTTTTT. Amino acids: CASISGNEKLFF.

The genes are TRBV6-2 or TRBV6-3 and TRBJ2-5; TRBD2 matches at 8 bases. The CDR3 length is 17 residues. Germline CDR1 and CDR2: MNHEY and SVGEGT. V dropped 6 bases and J dropped 1; count of bases not matched to a gene: 13. In DNA, the CDR3 is TGTGCCAGCAGGCCACGACTAGCGTCCAACCTCCAAGAGACCCAGTACTTC. Translating it yields CASRPRLASNLQETQYF.

The chain employs TRBV6-5 and TRBJ1-1; D is uncertain. This CDR3 comprises 15 residues. The V end was cut by 10 bases, the J end by 3 bases, with 21 bases between. CDR1 and CDR2 (germline): MNHEY, SVGAGI. The CDR3 loop reads CAILNSSPIYTEAFF. Written as DNA, the CDR3 is TGTGCCATTCTTAACAGTTCCCCGATCTACACTGAAGCTTTCTTT.

In regard to this clonotype: Compared with germline, one end of the junction differs, possibly owing to a read error. J is TRBJ2-2 and V is TRBV13; D might be TRBD2 (5 bases). CDR1 and CDR2 (germline): PRHDT, FYEKMQ (reference sequence). This CDR3 spans 13 amino acids. The CDR3 is CASSFAEPGELLF. The CDR3 DNA reads as TGTGCCAGCAGCTTCGCGGAGCCCGGGGAGCTGCTTTTT.

This clonotype was observed a single time. The V and J genes are TRBV4-3 and TRBJ2-1, with 7 bases identical to TRBD2. Germline V CDR1 and CDR2: LGHNA, YSLEER. Losses at the gene ends were 0 bases for V and 5 bases for J; bases not matched to a gene: 7. The CDR3 sequence is 16 residues long. DNA for the CDR3: TGCGCCAGCAGCCAAGATTTAATGCGGGAGAACAATGAGCAGTTCTTC. Protein: CASSQDLMRENNEQFF.

The rearrangement links TRBV5-8 to TRBJ2-7, with D unresolved. The V gene's germline CDR1 is SGHTS and CDR2 YDEGEE. Trimming removed 0 bases from V and 6 bases from J, with 13 bases in between. The CDR3 loop spans 14 amino acids. The CDR3 sequence: CASSLDRSFLEQYF. The DNA for the CDR3 is TGTGCCAGCAGCTTGGATAGGTCCTTCCTCGAGCAGTACTTC.

The chain links TRBV5-6 to TRBJ2-3; the D is unclear. The CDR3 has 11 amino acids. In germline, CDR1 is SGHDT, CDR2 YYEEEE. V was cut by 6 bases and J by 3 bases, with 5 bases left in between. The CDR3 sequence is CASKRTDTQYF. CDR3 bases: TGTGCCAGCAAGAGAACAGATACGCAGTATTTT. Using reference TRBV5-6 and TRBJ2-3 for the parts outside the CDR3, the full variable domain is DAGVTQSPTHLIKTRGQQVTLRCSPKSGHDTVSWYQQALGQGPQFIFQYYEEEERQRGNFPDRFSGHQFPNYSSELNVNALLLGDSALYLCASKRTDTQYFGPGTRLTVL.

CDR3 bases: TGTGCCAGCAGTTTAGTTGGGGCTGGAAACACCATATATTTT. Residues: CASSLVGAGNTIYF. The chain uses TRBV12-3 or TRBV12-4 and TRBJ1-3; D is uncertain. Trimming pared 1 base from V and 2 bases from J, leaving 6 bases between. The length of the CDR3 is 14 residues.

V usage is TRBV15 and J usage is TRBJ2-3; either TRBD1 or TRBD2 may fit D (5 bases each). Trimming stripped 5 bases from V and 0 bases from J, with 12 bases between. Germline lookup yields CDR1 LNHNV and CDR2 YYDKDF (reference sequence). The CDR3 covers 15 residues. CDR3 protein: CATSGGEASTDTQYF. CDR3 DNA sequence: TGTGCCACCAGCGGGGGTGAGGCAAGCACAGATACGCAGTATTTT.

The genes are TRBV12-3 or TRBV12-4 and TRBJ2-5; TRBD1 matches 7 bases. The CDR3 sequence is 13 residues long. With 8 bases clipped from V and 2 bases from J, the junction kept 5 bases outside the gene matches. This CDR3 reads CASSEQGQETQYF. The CDR3 nucleotides are TGTGCCAGCTCAGAACAGGGGCAAGAGACCCAGTACTTC.

The J gene is TRBJ2-7, the V gene TRBV29-1, with unresolved D. Trimming shortened V by 4 bases and J by 2 bases, and 9 bases separated the two germline ends. The germline V gene encodes CDR1 SQVTM and CDR2 ANQGSEA. The CDR3 extends over 12 amino acids. The CDR3 loop reads CSVVTATYEQYF. CDR3 in DNA: TGCAGCGTTGTAACAGCAACCTACGAGCAGTACTTC.

DNA for the CDR3: TGTGCCAGTACTGACACCGGGGAGCTGTTTTTT. Amino acid sequence: CASTDTGELFF. This chain joins TRBV19 and TRBJ2-2; no clear D. Germline V gene lookup returns CDR1 LNHDA and CDR2 SQIVND (reference sequence). Trimming left V 7 bases short and J 3 bases short, with 3 bases between. CDR3 length: 11 residues.

The rearrangement links TRBV20-1 to TRBJ2-3, with D maybe TRBD2 (5 bases). Trimming shortened V by 0 bases and J by 0 bases, and 19 bases separated the two germline ends. The CDR3 loop spans 18 amino acids. Germline V gives CDR1 DFQATT, CDR2 SNEGSKA (reference sequence). CDR3 DNA sequence: TGCAGTGCTAGAGACCGAAGGGAGCTTACCACGAGCACAGATACGCAGTATTTT. Its translation: CSARDRRELTTSTDTQYF.

The gene calls are TRBV7-9 and TRBJ2-7; D possibly corresponds to TRBD2 (5 bases). Germline V gene lookup returns CDR1 SEHNR and CDR2 FQNEAQ (reference sequence). V was clipped by 1 base and J by 3 bases, with 13 bases between them. The CDR3 contains 15 residues. This chain's CDR3 is CASSLGAGLRYEQYF. For the CDR3, the DNA is TGTGCCAGCAGCTTAGGTGCGGGCCTCCGCTACGAGCAGTACTTC.

The rearrangement joins TRBV5-1 to TRBJ2-2; 8 bases are a match to TRBD2. V lost 4 bases and J lost 6; bases outside the gene matches: 5. Per the germline V gene, CDR1 is SGHRS and CDR2 is YFSETQ. CDR3 length equals 14 residues. The CDR3 DNA follows: TGCGCCAGCAGCGGCGCGGGGGGTCCCGGGGAGCTGTTTTTT. Protein: CASSGAGGPGELFF.

The V call is TRBV9, the J call TRBJ1-2, with a possible D match to TRBD1 (6 bases). CDR1 and CDR2 (germline): SGDLS, YYNGEE. V was pared by 3 bases and J by 7 bases, with 16 bases between. CDR3 length equals 14 residues. CDR3 sequence (DNA): TGTGCCAGCAGCGCCCTACAGGGTCTGGGTGGCTACACCTTC. It is translated as CASSALQGLGGYTF.

About this clonotype itself: Lacking the conserved final phenylalanine or tryptophan, this CDR3 likely reflects a read error. The rearrangement joins TRBV2 to TRBJ2-7; D is unresolved. Germline-derived CDR1 and CDR2 are SNHLY and FYNNEI. The CDR3 has 13 residues. V was pared by 6 bases and J by 2 bases, with 11 bases between. This CDR3 reads CASRGRITYEQYL. CDR3 bases: TGTGCCAGCAGAGGACGGATAACCTACGAGCAGTACCTC.

This chain connects TRBV3-1 to TRBJ2-1; TRBD1 matches 7 bases. The V gene's germline CDR1 is LGHDT and CDR2 YNNKEL (reference sequence). The ends lost 4 bases at V and 5 bases at J; junction bases unmatched: 8. The CDR3 is made up of 15 amino acids. The CDR3 DNA sequence: TGTGCCAGCAGCCCGAGACAGGGTTTCGACAATGAGCAGTTCTTC. This sequence encodes CASSPRQGFDNEQFF.